This TCR beta chain was captured in a study of cytomegalovirus exposure and HLA in healthy donors. Germline V gene lookup returns CDR1 SGHTA and CDR2 FQGNSA. With 5 bases clipped from V and 4 bases from J, the junction kept 14 bases outside the gene matches. The CDR3 extends over 18 amino acids. Whole-study findings and limits: Immune exposure information comprised only CMV serostatus. About 87% or about 30% of the time was how often most TCR beta V segments were productive, according to an earlier analysis.

Remarks on this clone: Its antigen remains unknown.

The PCR employed 60 Vbeta primers together with 13 Jbeta primers. Sequenced by immunoSEQ multiplex PCR; TCRdb stores in-frame clones only, minus some. The sample consists of about 140,000 clones, approximately 82% of them appearing once. Donors in the study were healthy people who gave bone marrow. The rearrangement uses TRBV7-2 and TRBJ2-3; TRBD2 aligns across 11 bases. The sequence was collected from a man aged 35-49 years in good health and CMV-seronegative. Sequenced: PBMCs. This CDR3 reads CASSLVVAGGPAADTQYF. For the CDR3, the DNA is TGTGCCAGCAGCCTGGTAGTAGCGGGGGGGCCGGCGGCAGATACGCAGTATTTT.